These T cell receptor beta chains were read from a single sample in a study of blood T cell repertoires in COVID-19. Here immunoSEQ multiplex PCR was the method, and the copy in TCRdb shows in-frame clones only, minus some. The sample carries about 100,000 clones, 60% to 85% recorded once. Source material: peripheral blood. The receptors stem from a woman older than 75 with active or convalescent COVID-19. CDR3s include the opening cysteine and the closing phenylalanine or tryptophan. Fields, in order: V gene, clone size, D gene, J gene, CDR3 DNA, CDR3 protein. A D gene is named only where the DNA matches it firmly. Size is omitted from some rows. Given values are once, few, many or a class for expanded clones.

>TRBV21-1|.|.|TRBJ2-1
TGTGCCAGCAGCAAAGAGGAGGGTGGGGACTCCTACAATGAGCAGTTCTTC
CASSKEEGGDSYNEQFF
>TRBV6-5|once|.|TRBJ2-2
TGTGCCAGCAGTTCACAGGGCGGAAACACCGGGGAGCTGTTTTTT
CASSSQGGNTGELFF
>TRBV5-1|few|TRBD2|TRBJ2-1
TGTGCCAGCAGCACAGGACTAGCGGGAGGGCCTCGGGAGCAGTTCTTC
CASSTGLAGGPREQFF
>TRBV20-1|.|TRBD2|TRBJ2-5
TGCAGTGCTAGTGCGACTAGCGGGAGTTGGCAGGAGACCCAGTACTTC
CSASATSGSWQETQYF
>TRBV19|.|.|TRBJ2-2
TGTGCCAGTAGTCCCCAGGGGACCCTGAACACCGGGGAGCTGTTTTTT
CASSPQGTLNTGELFF
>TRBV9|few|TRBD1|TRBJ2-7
TGTGCCAGCAGCGTACAGGGGGCGGGCGAGCAGTACTTC
CASSVQGAGEQYF
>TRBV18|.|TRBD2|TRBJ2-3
TGTGCCAGCTCACCCATCCTGGGGCTAGCGGGCGGCACAGATACGCAGTATTTT
CASSPILGLAGGTDTQYF
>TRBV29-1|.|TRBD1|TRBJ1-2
TGCAGCGCCGTAGACAGGGTAGGGTATGGCTACACCTTC
CSAVDRVGYGYTF
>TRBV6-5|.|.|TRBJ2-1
TGTGCCAGCATGGAGGGCCCAAGCTCCTACAATGAGCAGTTCTTC
CASMEGPSSYNEQFF
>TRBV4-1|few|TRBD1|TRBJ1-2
TGCGCCAGCAGCCAAGATAGGGACAGGGGGCTTGGCTACACCTTC
CASSQDRDRGLGYTF
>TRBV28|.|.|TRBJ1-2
TGTGCCAGCAGTGTAAATTCAGGGCATGGCTACACCTTC
CASSVNSGHGYTF
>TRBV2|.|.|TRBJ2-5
TGTGCCAGCAGTAAGGCTAGTCAAGAGACCCAGTACTTC
CASSKASQETQYF
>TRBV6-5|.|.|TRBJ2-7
TGTGCCAGCAGTTCGGTCGCGGGCGAGCAGTACTTC
CASSSVAGEQYF
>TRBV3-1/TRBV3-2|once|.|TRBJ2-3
TGTGCCAGCAGCCAAGACCTGGCGACATTTAGTGGGAGCACAGATACGCAGTATTTT
CASSQDLATFSGSTDTQYF
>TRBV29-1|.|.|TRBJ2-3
TGCAGCGTTGTTGAAATAGCGAGCACAGATACGCAGTATTTT
CSVVEIASTDTQYF
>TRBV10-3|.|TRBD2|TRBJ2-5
TGTGCCATCAGTGACCGGACTAGCGGGAGTGGCGGGACCCAGTACTTC
CAISDRTSGSGGTQYF
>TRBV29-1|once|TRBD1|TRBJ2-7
TGCAGCGTAGCCGGGACAGGGACCCACTACGAGCAGTACTTC
CSVAGTGTHYEQYF
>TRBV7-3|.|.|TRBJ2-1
TGTGCCAGCAGCTTAACTAGCACGAATGAGCAGTTCTTC
CASSLTSTNEQFF
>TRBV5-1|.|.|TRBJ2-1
TGTGCCAGCAGCTTGCCCGGAGATGAGCAGTTCTTC
CASSLPGDEQFF
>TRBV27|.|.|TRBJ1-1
TGTGCCAGCCAGTTCATAGGGGTGAACACTGAAGCTTTCTTT
CASQFIGVNTEAFF
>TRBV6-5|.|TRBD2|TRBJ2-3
TGTGCCAGCAGCCCGGGACTAGCGGATCGAAATACGCAGTATTTT
CASSPGLADRNTQYF
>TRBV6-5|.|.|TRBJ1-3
TGTGCCAGCAGTTCAGGGGTGGGCGGAAACACCATATATTTT
CASSSGVGGNTIYF
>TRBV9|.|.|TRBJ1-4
TGTGCCAGCAGCGCGGGGATTGGTAATGAAAAACTGTTTTTT
CASSAGIGNEKLFF
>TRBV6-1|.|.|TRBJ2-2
TGTGCCAGCAGTGAAGTCCGACAGGGGGAGCTGTTTTTT
CASSEVRQGELFF
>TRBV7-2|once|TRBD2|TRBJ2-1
TGTGCCACCAAACCATCGGCGGGAGTTCCGTTCTTC
CATKPSAGVPFF
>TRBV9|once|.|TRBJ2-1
TGTGCCAGCAGCTCCGGAGGCCTTAATGAGCAGTTCTTC
CASSSGGLNEQFF
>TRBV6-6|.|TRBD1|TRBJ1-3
TGTGCCAGCAGGGACAGGGTACATGGGACCATATATTTT
CASRDRVHGTIYF
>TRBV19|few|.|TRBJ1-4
TGTGCCAGTAGTCCGACTACCGGGAATTATGAAAAACTGTTTTTT
CASSPTTGNYEKLFF
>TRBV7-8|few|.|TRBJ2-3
TGTGCCAGCAGCTACCAGGGCATTTGGGGCACAGATACGCAGTATTTT
CASSYQGIWGTDTQYF
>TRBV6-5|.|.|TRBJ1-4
TGTGCCAGCAGTTACACCGGACTTACAAATGAAAAACTGTTTTTT
CASSYTGLTNEKLFF
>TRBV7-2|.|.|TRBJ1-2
TGTGCCAGCAGCCCGAGTTCCGGGACTAACTATGGCTACACCTTC
CASSPSSGTNYGYTF
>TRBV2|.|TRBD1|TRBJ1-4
TGTGCCAGCAGTGGGGACAGGGGAAATGAAAAACTGTTTTTT
CASSGDRGNEKLFF